These 15 T cell receptor beta chains were all obtained from the same sample, sequenced in a study of blood T cell repertoires in COVID-19. Some clones are missing from TCRdb's copy, which holds only in-frame ones; the method was immunoSEQ multiplex PCR. The sample shows approximately 57,000 clones, approximately 90% of them seen only once. The sequencing sample was made of peripheral blood. Every receptor here comes from a man aged 45-65 years with acute or convalescent COVID-19.

The V and J genes are TRBV6-5 and TRBJ2-1, with 9 nucleotides matching TRBD1. The CDR3 is made up of 15 amino acids. V gave up 6 bases and J gave up 1 base; unmatched junction bases: 4. Germline V gene lookup returns CDR1 MNHEY and CDR2 SVGAGI. Here the CDR3 reads CASRAGTGSYNEQFF. CDR3 sequence (DNA): TGTGCCAGCAGAGCCGGGACAGGGTCCTACAATGAGCAGTTCTTC.

The CDR3 nucleotides are TGTGCCACCAGCCCGACTAGCGGGGGGGCCCAGTTCTTC. It encodes CATSPTSGGAQFF. This chain joins TRBV15 and TRBJ2-1; TRBD2 matches 14 bases. The ends lost 5 bases at V and 13 bases at J; junction bases unmatched: 4. The germline V gene has CDR1 LNHNV and CDR2 YYDKDF (reference sequence). The CDR3 consists of 13 residues.

The chain couples TRBV5-1 to TRBJ2-7; the match to TRBD1 covers 8 bases. The ends lost 3 bases at V and 4 bases at J; junction bases unmatched: 12. Per the germline V gene, CDR1 is SGHRS and CDR2 is YFSETQ. CDR3 size: 16 residues. CDR3: CASSSSSQGASYEQYF. The DNA for the CDR3 is TGCGCCAGCAGCTCGTCGAGCCAGGGGGCATCGTACGAGCAGTACTTC.

The V and J genes are TRBV5-6 and TRBJ2-7; D possibly corresponds to TRBD1 (5 bases). Per germline, CDR1 SGHDT and CDR2 YYEEEE. V was trimmed by 0 bases and J by 2 bases, leaving 15 bases between them. The CDR3 spans 16 residues. The CDR3 DNA follows: TGTGCCAGCAGCTTGGGGGCGGCAGGGATTGCCTACGAGCAGTACTTC. The encoded protein is CASSLGAAGIAYEQYF.

The chain employs TRBV10-3 and TRBJ2-1, with TRBD2 matching over 11 bases. The germline gives CDR1 ENHRY, CDR2 SYGVKD. This CDR3 is 14 amino acids long. J lost 6 bases, V lost 5 bases, and 3 bases had no gene match. The CDR3 nucleotides read TGTGCCATCAGTTCCGGGACTAGCGGCAATGAGCAGTTCTTC. Its protein is CAISSGTSGNEQFF.

The V and J genes are TRBV6-5 and TRBJ2-3; a possible D gene is TRBD2 (6 bases). V lost 4 bases, J lost 1 base, and 12 bases lay in between. This CDR3 region has 15 residues. Germline CDR1 MNHEY, CDR2 SVGAGI. The CDR3 coding sequence is TGTGCCAGCAGTTTATTAGGCGGGGGCACAGATACGCAGTATTTT. Its protein product is CASSLLGGGTDTQYF.

V is TRBV5-8 and J is TRBJ2-2; 11 bases align to TRBD2. CDR1 SGHTS and CDR2 YDEGEE come from the germline V gene. V was pared by 5 bases and J by 0 bases, with 3 bases of the junction left unmatched. The CDR3 runs 16 residues. In DNA, the CDR3 is TGTGCCAGCAGGAAACTAGCGGGAGCGAACACCGGGGAGCTGTTTTTT. Protein: CASRKLAGANTGELFF. The full variable domain, rest sourced from reference TRBV5-8 and TRBJ2-2, is EAGVTQSPTHLIKTRGQQATLRCSPISGHTSVYWYQQALGLGLQFLLWYDEGEERNRGNFPPRFSGRQFPNYSSELNVNALELEDSALYLCASRKLAGANTGELFFGEGSRLTVL.

The chain has TRBV4-1 and TRBJ2-7; 7 positions agree with TRBD1. In germline, CDR1 is MGHRA, CDR2 YSYEKL. Trimming took 4 bases from V and 3 from J; bases not matched to a gene: 6. The CDR3 contains 14 residues. This CDR3 reads CASSPYDRDYEQYF. In DNA form, the CDR3 reads TGCGCCAGCAGCCCGTACGACAGGGACTACGAGCAGTACTTC.

The rearrangement uses TRBV21-1 and TRBJ1-4; the table assigns TRBD1, which was not confirmed against the DNA. TRBV21-1 is a listed pseudogene. The CDR3 totals 17 residues. CDR3 amino acids: CASSKASGDRIDEKLFF. The CDR3 DNA sequence: TGTGCCAGCAGCAAAGCTTCCGGGGACAGAATCGATGAAAAACTGTTTTTT.

The genes are TRBV6-5 and TRBJ2-7; the match to TRBD2 covers 12 bases. The germline CDR1 and CDR2 sequences are MNHEY and SVGAGI. The CDR3 has 15 amino acids. J gave up 5 bases and V 5 bases, and 7 bases lay outside the gene matches. This chain's CDR3 is CASSIRLAGAHEQYF. Here the CDR3 DNA reads TGTGCCAGCAGTATCCGACTAGCGGGAGCCCACGAGCAGTACTTC.

This clone occurred a few times. The chain has TRBV19 and TRBJ2-5; 7 positions match TRBD2. This CDR3 comprises 14 residues. Germline V CDR1 and CDR2: LNHDA, SQIVND (reference sequence). V dropped 5 bases and J dropped 5; count of bases not matched to a gene: 8. CDR3 sequence (DNA): TGTGCCAGTAGTGCTCGGACTAGGGCGGAGACCCAGTACTTC. It specifies CASSARTRAETQYF.

The chain recombines TRBV20-1 with TRBJ2-7, with 7 bases that match TRBD1. Germline V gives CDR1 DFQATT, CDR2 SNEGSKA (reference sequence). CDR3 length: 14 residues. The junction had 5 bases not matched to a gene; V was cut back by 3 bases and J by 0 bases. DNA for the CDR3: TGCAGTGCTAGTTACAGGGGCGGCTCCTACGAGCAGTACTTC. This sequence encodes CSASYRGGSYEQYF.

The chain uses TRBV10-1 and TRBJ2-7, with TRBD2 matching 11 bases. Germline trimming cut 3 bases from V and 5 bases from J; bases unmatched to any gene: 9. This CDR3 has 16 amino acids. CDR1 WNHNN and CDR2 SYGVQD come from the germline V gene (reference sequence). CDR3 amino acids: CASSDVLAGGPNEQYF. As DNA, the CDR3 is TGCGCCAGCAGTGATGTCCTAGCGGGAGGACCGAACGAGCAGTACTTC.

V usage is TRBV5-1 and J usage is TRBJ1-6, with D possibly TRBD1 on 6 matching bases. Trimming pared 1 base from V and 6 bases from J, leaving 11 bases between. Germline V gives CDR1 SGHRS, CDR2 YFSETQ. This CDR3 is built from 15 residues. CDR3 nucleotides: TGCGCCAGCAGCTTGCCAGGGGCGCGTAATTCACCCCTCCACTTT. Protein: CASSLPGARNSPLHF.

The chain uses TRBV4-1 and TRBJ1-5; possible D gene TRBD1, 6 bases. Germline CDR1 MGHRA, CDR2 YSYEKL. Trimming left V 0 bases short and J 7 bases short, with 10 bases between. The CDR3 runs to 14 residues. The CDR3 DNA sequence: TGCGCCAGCAGCCAAGACAGGGGTCGGCAGCCCCAGCATTTT. Protein sequence: CASSQDRGRQPQHF.